This TCR beta chain was identified during a study of T cells after yellow fever vaccination. 5'RACE template switching added a universal primer site and UMIs to TCR cDNA. Via MiXCR, TCRdb re-called the 5' RACE reads, giving one row per CDR3 protein. The data show a few hundred thousand distinct CDR3 sequences, about 4% seen once. This clonotype was seen ten or more times. What it binds is unknown. The V gene lost 4 bases and the J gene lost 0 bases, with 19 bases spanning the gap. This CDR3 is 17 amino acids long. The V gene's germline CDR1 is SGHNT and CDR2 YYREEE (reference sequence). Overall study findings and caveats: Within FACS-sorted repertoires, abundant clonotypes contaminating from the bulk population could be present. Weaker overall was a secondary response that nonetheless peaked faster, on day 5 versus 15.

This sample comprised PBMCs, obtained 5 days after the yellow fever booster vaccination. The chain is built from TRBV5-4 and TRBJ1-1; D possibly corresponds to TRBD1 (5 bases). This receptor was obtained from a man aged 18 to 35 who received the YFV17D yellow fever vaccine. Here the CDR3 reads CASSPDPDSLMNTEAFF. The DNA for the CDR3 is TGTGCCAGCAGCCCCGATCCAGACAGTCTGATGAACACTGAAGCTTTCTTT.